The 29 T cell receptor beta chains reported below all come from one sample, sequenced in a study of CD8 T cells in Susac syndrome. RNA in amounts of roughly 0.45 to 1 ug was reverse transcribed with random hexamers. TCRdb re-called the immunoSEQ multiplex PCR reads with MiXCR, one entry per CDR3 protein. The data contain roughly 120,000 distinct CDR3 sequences, more than 90% of them singletons. The source material was CD4+ T cells from PBMCs. These receptor sequences come from a human donor in good health.

V and J are TRBV25-1 and TRBJ1-5; D gene ambiguous. The germline gives CDR1 MGHDK, CDR2 SYGVNS. With 5 bases removed from V and 0 bases from J, the gap between germline ends came to 11 bases. The CDR3 length is 15 residues. This CDR3 is CASSPFETSNQPQHF. In DNA, the CDR3 is TGTGCCAGCAGTCCCTTTGAGACTAGCAATCAGCCCCAGCATTTT.

The V gene is TRBV5-6, the J gene TRBJ2-1; no definite D call. Germline V gene lookup returns CDR1 SGHDT and CDR2 YYEEEE. The CDR3 extends over 13 amino acids. Deletions cut 0 bases from V and 2 bases from J, with 3 bases between. The CDR3 sequence: CASSLDAYNEQFF. As DNA, the CDR3 is TGTGCCAGCAGCTTGGACGCCTACAATGAGCAGTTCTTC.

The genes are TRBV19 and TRBJ2-7; unclear D gene. Trimming pared 5 bases from V and 6 bases from J, leaving 11 bases between. The CDR3 spans 12 residues. Germline assignment: CDR1 LNHDA and CDR2 SQIVND (reference sequence). The CDR3 protein is CASSETRGEQYF. The CDR3 DNA sequence: TGTGCCAGTAGTGAAACCCGCGGCGAGCAGTACTTC.

The J gene is TRBJ1-1, the V gene TRBV7-9; 7 bases align to TRBD1. This CDR3 region has 15 residues. Germline CDR1 reads SEHNR; CDR2 reads FQNEAQ (reference sequence). Trimming at V came to 3 bases and at J to 5 bases, leaving 9 bases not matched to a gene. The CDR3 nucleotides are TGTGCCAGCAGCTTCATGAGAGGGGGCGCGACTGAAGCTTTCTTT. Its protein is CASSFMRGGATEAFF.

CDR3 region: CASSPLGGEETQYF. The DNA of the CDR3 is TGTGCCAGCAGCCCCCTTGGGGGAGAAGAGACCCAGTACTTC. The chain is built from TRBV7-2 and TRBJ2-5, with D possibly being TRBD1 or TRBD2 (5 bases each). The CDR3 loop spans 14 amino acids. V was shortened by 5 bases and J by 3 bases, with 13 bases between the two germline ends. CDR1 and CDR2 (germline): SGHTA, FQGNSA.

This rearrangement joins TRBV11-2 to TRBJ2-5; TRBD1 aligns across 8 bases. This CDR3 has 15 residues. Germline CDR1 reads SGHAT; CDR2 reads FQNNGV. V lost 5 bases and J lost 3; bases outside the gene matches: 8. Written as DNA, the CDR3 is TGTGCCAGCAGCGTAGGACAGGGATCGAAAGAGACCCAGTACTTC. It is translated as CASSVGQGSKETQYF.

The V call is TRBV7-2, the J call TRBJ1-3, with a tentative D call TRBD1 (5 bases). This CDR3 spans 16 amino acids. V lost 1 base and J 0 bases, leaving 10 bases between the germline ends. The germline CDR1 and CDR2 sequences are SGHTA and FQGNSA. This CDR3 reads CASSLGGSRSGNTIYF. CDR3 nucleotides: TGTGCCAGCAGCTTAGGGGGCTCTCGCTCTGGAAACACCATATATTTT.

This chain connects TRBV5-6 to TRBJ2-1; 12 bases agree with TRBD2. The CDR3 length is 16 residues. CDR1 is SGHDT, CDR2 YYEEEE, per germline. V lost 3 bases and J lost 7; bases outside the gene matches: 8. CDR3 sequence reads: CASSSMTSGRSNEQFF. CDR3 coding DNA: TGTGCCAGCAGCTCCATGACTAGCGGGAGAAGTAATGAGCAGTTCTTC.

This chain connects TRBV7-2 to TRBJ2-7; the match to TRBD2 covers 12 bases. Germline CDR1 and CDR2: SGHTA and FQGNSA. V lost 4 bases to trimming and J lost 4 bases; unmatched junction nucleotides: 8. The CDR3 runs 16 residues. CDR3 coding DNA: TGTGCCAGCAGCTCCCGGACTAGCGGGATCATTTACGAGCAGTACTTC. Translating gives CASSSRTSGIIYEQYF.

V and J are TRBV11-2 and TRBJ2-6; 7 bases map to TRBD1. Germline CDR1 and CDR2: SGHAT and FQNNGV. J gave up 1 base and V 5 bases, and 8 bases lay outside the gene matches. This CDR3 is built from 17 residues. As DNA, the CDR3 is TGTGCCAGCAGCCCTGGGACAGCATTATCTGGGGCCAACGTCCTGACTTTC. Protein product: CASSPGTALSGANVLTF.

This clonotype has only a few counts. The chain recombines TRBV3-1 with TRBJ1-4; D gene unclear. Germline assignment: CDR1 LGHDT and CDR2 YNNKEL (reference sequence). CDR3 size: 14 residues. Trimming cost V 4 bases and J 2 bases, with 8 bases left between them. For the CDR3, the DNA is TGTGCCAGCAGCCCCTTCCTCACTAATGAAAAACTGTTTTTT. Translating gives CASSPFLTNEKLFF. The variable domain in full, with the rest retrieved from reference TRBV3-1 and TRBJ1-4, is DTAVSQTPKYLVTQMGNDKSIKCEQNLGHDTMYWYKQDSKKFLKIMFSYNNKELIINETVPNRFSPKSPDKAHLNLHINSLELGDSAVYFCASSPFLTNEKLFFGSGTQLSVL.

The chain is built from TRBV6-1 and TRBJ1-1, with D unclear. This CDR3 is built from 13 residues. Germline values: CDR1 MNHNS, CDR2 SASEGT. Trimming took off 6 bases at V and 5 bases at J, with 13 bases between the two ends. The CDR3, as DNA: TGTGCCAGCAGGTGGCTGGCCACGACTGAAGCTTTCTTT. It is translated as CASRWLATTEAFF.

The chain joins TRBV20-1 to TRBJ2-7; a possible D gene is TRBD1 (6 bases). The CDR3 consists of 14 residues. V was cut by 0 bases and J by 5 bases, with 14 bases left in between. Germline CDR1 and CDR2: DFQATT and SNEGSKA (reference sequence). The CDR3 DNA reads TGCAGTGCTAGAGATCCTCGGGACATACACGAGCAGTACTTC. It is translated as CSARDPRDIHEQYF.

This clonotype occurred a few times. V is TRBV3-1 and J is TRBJ2-7; maybe TRBD1 (6 bases). Germline V gene data show CDR1 as LGHDT and CDR2 as YNNKEL (reference sequence). Trimming pared 4 bases from V and 0 bases from J, leaving 10 bases between. The CDR3 spans 14 residues. The CDR3 DNA follows: TGTGCCAGCAGCCCGGACAGTTACTCCTACGAGCAGTACTTC. Amino acids: CASSPDSYSYEQYF.

This rearrangement joins TRBV10-2 to TRBJ1-1; no clear D gene. The ends were cut back, 6 bases at V and 1 base at J, with 9 bases in the middle. CDR3 length equals 13 residues. The germline gives CDR1 WSHSY, CDR2 SAAADI. The CDR3 DNA follows: TGCGCCAGCAGAGAGGAGCCGAACACTGAAGCTTTCTTT. The encoded protein is CASREEPNTEAFF.

This chain links TRBV30 with TRBJ2-7; the match to TRBD2 covers 8 bases. Trimming at V came to 8 bases and at J to 0 bases, leaving 9 bases not matched to a gene. Germline loops: CDR1 GTSNPN, CDR2 SVGIG (reference sequence). The CDR3 loop spans 14 amino acids. The CDR3 loop is CALETLAGSYEQYF. The CDR3 coding sequence is TGTGCCCTGGAGACCCTAGCGGGCTCCTACGAGCAGTACTTC.

This clonotype was seen only a few times. The CDR3 bases are TGTGCCAGCAGCGGCTTTAGCGGGAGATACCAAGAGACCCAGTACTTC. This gives the protein CASSGFSGRYQETQYF. The V gene is TRBV7-9, the J gene TRBJ2-5; 9 nucleotides line up with TRBD2. The ends lost 5 bases at V and 0 bases at J; junction bases unmatched: 7. Per germline, CDR1 SEHNR and CDR2 FQNEAQ (reference sequence). This CDR3 spans 16 amino acids. The variable domain in full, completed from reference TRBV7-9 and TRBJ2-5, reads DTGVSQNPRHKITKRGQNVTFRCDPISEHNRLYWYRQTLGQGPEFLTYFQNEAQLEKSRLLSDRFSAERPKGSFSTLEIQRTEQGDSAMYLCASSGFSGRYQETQYFGPGTRLLVL.

This chain joins TRBV2 and TRBJ1-2; a weak D match, TRBD1 (5 bases). The germline V and J ends were trimmed by 3 bases and 7 bases, with 12 bases remaining between them. Per germline, CDR1 SNHLY and CDR2 FYNNEI. The CDR3 spans 13 residues. CDR3: CASSDRVMSGYTF. As DNA, the CDR3 is TGTGCCAGCAGTGACAGGGTTATGAGTGGCTACACCTTC.

The chain links TRBV29-1 to TRBJ2-6; D may correspond to TRBD1 or TRBD2 (6 bases each). V was shortened by 1 base and J by 1 base, with 14 bases between the two germline ends. Germline V lookup: CDR1 SQVTM, CDR2 ANQGSEA. The CDR3 totals 17 residues. The CDR3: CSVEGLGGPSGANVLTF. The CDR3 DNA follows: TGCAGCGTTGAAGGGTTAGGGGGGCCATCTGGGGCCAACGTCCTGACTTTC.

The rearrangement uses TRBV20-1 and TRBJ2-6; 7 bases align to TRBD1. After removal of 7 bases from V and 3 bases from J, the junction contained 9 bases not matched to a gene. CDR1 and CDR2 (germline): DFQATT, SNEGSKA (reference sequence). This CDR3 contains 15 residues. CDR3 nucleotide sequence: TGCAGTGTCCGGGACAGTTTTAATGGGGCCAACGTCCTGACTTTC. Its protein is CSVRDSFNGANVLTF.

This clonotype occurred once. This chain connects TRBV11-2 to TRBJ1-1; no reliable D call. Trimming cost V 2 bases and J 8 bases, with 9 bases left between them. Germline V lookup: CDR1 SGHAT, CDR2 FQNNGV. CDR3 length equals 12 residues. CDR3 sequence reads: CASSLYGQEAFF. CDR3 coding DNA: TGTGCCAGCAGCTTATACGGGCAAGAAGCTTTCTTT.

This rearrangement joins TRBV10-3 to TRBJ1-5; D not certain. This CDR3 is 14 amino acids long. Per germline, CDR1 ENHRY and CDR2 SYGVKD. The ends were cut back, 5 bases at V and 1 base at J, with 9 bases in the middle. The CDR3 loop reads CAISMDSSNQPQHF. The CDR3 bases are TGTGCCATCAGTATGGACTCAAGCAATCAGCCCCAGCATTTT.

The V and J genes are TRBV28 and TRBJ1-4, with 7 bases aligning to TRBD1. V was pared by 10 bases and J by 6 bases, with 8 bases of the junction left unmatched. Germline CDR1 reads MDHEN; CDR2 reads SYDVKM. The CDR3 is made up of 13 amino acids. The DNA of the CDR3 is TGTGCCACTTGGCGGCAGGGGGATGAAAAACTGTTTTTT. Its translation is CATWRQGDEKLFF.

The chain links TRBV3-1 to TRBJ1-1, with 8 positions matching TRBD1. Germline values: CDR1 LGHDT, CDR2 YNNKEL (reference sequence). V lost 5 bases to trimming and J lost 0 bases; unmatched junction nucleotides: 8. This CDR3 is built from 16 residues. The chain's CDR3 is CASSTQGAAMNTEAFF. The CDR3 nucleotides are TGTGCCAGCAGCACGCAGGGGGCCGCTATGAACACTGAAGCTTTCTTT.

The chain has TRBV12-3 or TRBV12-4 and TRBJ2-2, with D possibly TRBD2 on 6 matching bases. Trimming took off 5 bases at V and 8 bases at J, with 12 bases between the two ends. CDR3 length: 13 amino acids. In DNA form, the CDR3 reads TGTGCCAGCAGTCCCCCTAGCGCGGGGGAGCTGTTTTTT. Amino acid sequence: CASSPPSAGELFF.

The V gene is TRBV5-1, the J gene TRBJ1-2; TRBD1 aligns across 8 bases. Germline-derived CDR1 and CDR2 are SGHRS and YFSETQ. The CDR3 consists of 14 residues. Trimming at V came to 4 bases and at J to 2 bases, leaving 4 bases not matched to a gene. In nucleotides, the CDR3 is TGCGCCAGCAGCACGGACAGGGAAAACTATGGCTACACCTTC. Translated, it gives CASSTDRENYGYTF. The complete variable domain, with remaining parts taken from reference TRBV5-1 and TRBJ1-2, reads KAGVTQTPRYLIKTRGQQVTLSCSPISGHRSVSWYQQTPGQGLQFLFEYFSETQRNKGNFPGRFSGRQFSNSRSEMNVSTLELGDSALYLCASSTDRENYGYTFGSGTRLTVV.

The V and J genes are TRBV11-2 and TRBJ2-1, with D possibly matching TRBD1 (5 bases). The V end lost 7 bases, the J end lost 6 bases, and 16 bases lay between the germline ends. Germline values: CDR1 SGHAT, CDR2 FQNNGV. The CDR3 has 14 residues. In DNA, the CDR3 is TGTGCCAGCACCAAGGATCAGGGCGGCAATGAGCAGTTCTTC. Residues: CASTKDQGGNEQFF.

This chain links TRBV20-1 with TRBJ1-2; D not resolved. Germline V gene data show CDR1 as DFQATT and CDR2 as SNEGSKA (reference sequence). The CDR3 consists of 13 residues. The germline V and J ends were trimmed by 2 bases and 6 bases, with 13 bases remaining between them. CDR3 region: CSARTSAGDGYTF. CDR3 coding DNA: TGCAGTGCTAGAACTTCGGCTGGGGATGGCTACACCTTC.

The chain couples TRBV2 to TRBJ1-1; 11 nucleotides align to TRBD1. Germline V gives CDR1 SNHLY, CDR2 FYNNEI. V was clipped by 5 bases and J by 5 bases; unmatched bases: 4. The CDR3 is 14 amino acids. The CDR3 region is CASSRDRGSTEAFF. The CDR3 coding sequence is TGTGCCAGCAGTCGGGACAGGGGGAGTACTGAAGCTTTCTTT.